A selection of T cell receptor beta chains follows, all from one sample in a study of T cells after posttransplantation cyclophosphamide. Repertoires were generated with immunoSEQ multiplex PCR, while TCRdb's copy carries only in-frame clones and drops some. The sample contains about 30,000 clones, none of them singletons. The sequencing sample was made of PBMCs. Receptors were obtained from a woman aged 55-75 years in good health, CMV-negative, and a related stem cell transplant donor. CDR3s leave out the opening cysteine and the closing phenylalanine or tryptophan. Fields, in order: D gene, J gene, V gene, CDR3 protein. D genes are given only for firm matches.

.,TRBJ1-1,TRBV19,ASSTVDWRGEAF
.,TRBJ2-1,TRBV11-3,ASSLDPAGADEQF
.,TRBJ2-7,TRBV5-1,ASSLGQGKISYEQY
TRBD1,TRBJ1-6,TRBV2,ASRGQGDNSPLH
TRBD1,TRBJ1-2,TRBV7-9,ASTSRDRDGYT
.,TRBJ1-4,TRBV4-1,ASSQDTFDRTNEKLF
TRBD2,TRBJ2-2,TRBV2,ASSPSTSARTRELF
.,TRBJ2-3,TRBV5-4,ASSFQGEDTQY
.,TRBJ2-2,TRBV6-6,AIREGTRDTGELF
.,TRBJ2-2,TRBV9,ASTSSGYTGELF
.,TRBJ2-1,TRBV12-3/TRBV12-4,ASRRTDAYEQF
TRBD2,TRBJ2-7,TRBV6-5,ASSYRTSGSNEQY
TRBD2,TRBJ2-3,TRBV27,ASSLRGGTDTQY
TRBD2,TRBJ2-3,TRBV6-2/TRBV6-3,ASRLAGNTDTQY
.,TRBJ2-7,TRBV6-5,ASSYSARSHEQY
.,TRBJ1-5,TRBV7-2,ASSLARVTEDQPQH
TRBD1,TRBJ1-3,TRBV6-5,ASSYTQGAPGNTIY
TRBD1,TRBJ1-3,TRBV6-4,ASRDGQGAGNTIY
TRBD2,TRBJ2-7,TRBV5-4,ASSSGTSASYEQY
TRBD1,TRBJ1-2,TRBV7-2,ASSLNRGSNYGYT
TRBD2,TRBJ2-7,TRBV28,ASSPATLAGGFYEQY
.,TRBJ1-2,TRBV5-5,ASSTRSQGATGYT
TRBD1,TRBJ1-1,TRBV29-1,SVWARGRTEAF
TRBD2,TRBJ2-3,TRBV6-2/TRBV6-3,ASSYWAGGSDTQY
TRBD1,TRBJ1-2,TRBV2,ASTLMGGTGYT
TRBD1,TRBJ1-1,TRBV18,ASAETGGNTEAF
.,TRBJ2-3,TRBV12-3/TRBV12-4,ASSLGTSTDTQY
TRBD2,TRBJ2-1,TRBV6-2/TRBV6-3,ASSYRLAIYNEQF
TRBD2,TRBJ2-1,TRBV7-9,ASSSGTLAGGYNEQF
TRBD1,TRBJ2-6,TRBV10-3,AISGRQGASGANVLT
.,TRBJ1-4,TRBV7-2,ASSPDTSGGNKEKLF
TRBD2,TRBJ2-1,TRBV10-3,AIRSGGRADNEQF
.,TRBJ2-7,TRBV5-6,ASSFYGGPSYEQY
.,TRBJ2-7,TRBV7-2,ASSAAYEQY
TRBD1,TRBJ2-2,TRBV6-5,ASSRQGVGTGELF
.,TRBJ1-1,TRBV7-9,ASSLARGQGVGNTEAF
.,TRBJ2-1,TRBV15,ATSTAGRGYNEQF
.,TRBJ1-1,TRBV6-4,ASSDSSRGTEAF
TRBD2,TRBJ2-1,TRBV27,ASSLWREDEQF
TRBD1,TRBJ2-7,TRBV7-2,ASSPRTGSYEQY
.,TRBJ1-5,TRBV6-5,ASSGGGNQPQH
.,TRBJ2-7,TRBV6-5,ASTGRGSYEQY
.,TRBJ2-1,TRBV5-6,ASSLTSNEQF
.,TRBJ1-1,TRBV6-1,ASTPPAGLKKAF
.,TRBJ1-2,TRBV9,ASSVEGHNYGYT
TRBD2,TRBJ2-7,TRBV6-2/TRBV6-3,ASSYPTGTSGEQY
.,TRBJ1-3,TRBV29-1,SVADRYSGNTIY
TRBD1,TRBJ2-1,TRBV14,ASSQEGDRDYNEQF
TRBD1,TRBJ1-1,TRBV7-2,ASSSRGDTEAF
.,TRBJ2-1,TRBV12-3/TRBV12-4,ASSLQVRSYNEQF
TRBD1,TRBJ1-1,TRBV2,ASSDRTGWNTEAF
TRBD2,TRBJ2-7,TRBV15,ATSLSSGSYYEQY
TRBD1,TRBJ2-7,TRBV11-3,ASSLGTGGAYEQY